The 27 T cell receptor beta chains below were found in one sample sequenced in a study of naive and memory T cell subsets. Alpha and beta constant region primers primed reverse transcription for blood and skin samples. TCRdb re-called the UMI-ligation and nested PCR reads with MiXCR, one entry per CDR3 protein. The sample contains 15,000 to 20,000 distinct CDR3 sequences, 9.5% of which appear only once. Treatment indicated: skin biopsy from PPD injection site in Mantoux-positive individual. Cells were not sorted; total RNA input targeted 1 to 1000 ng. The source material was skin, sampled from a tuberculin skin test site. The source of these receptors is an adult in good health.

In this sample, this clonotype turned up a few times. This chain uses TRBV5-1 with TRBJ2-2; D might be TRBD1 (5 bases). This CDR3 contains 16 residues. Germline V gene data show CDR1 as SGHRS and CDR2 as YFSETQ. The V end was cut by 1 base, the J end by 0 bases, with 10 bases between. CDR3 loop: CASSLFQGSNTGELFF. In DNA, the CDR3 is TGCGCCAGCAGCTTGTTCCAGGGCTCGAACACCGGGGAGCTGTTTTTT.

In this sample, this clonotype turned up a few times. The chain couples TRBV30 to TRBJ2-7; D remains unclear. V was pared by 7 bases and J by 2 bases, with 12 bases between. The CDR3 totals 12 residues. Per the germline V gene, CDR1 is GTSNPN and CDR2 is SVGIG (reference sequence). The CDR3 bases are TGTGCCTCCCTAAGAGAGCCCTACGAGCAGTACTTC. This translates into CASLREPYEQYF.

By its share, this clonotype is medium-sized. The chain has TRBV7-2 and TRBJ2-5; possibly TRBD2 for D (5 bases). The CDR3 has 15 residues. Germline V gives CDR1 SGHTA, CDR2 FQGNSA. V lost 1 base, J lost 2 bases, and 11 bases lay in between. CDR3 region: CASSLGRAVQETQYF. DNA of the CDR3: TGTGCCAGCAGCTTAGGCCGAGCGGTGCAAGAGACCCAGTACTTC. The entire variable domain, with the rest obtained from reference TRBV7-2 and TRBJ2-5, is as follows: GAGVSQSPSNKVTEKGKDVELRCDPISGHTALYWYRQSLGQGLEFLIYFQGNSAPDKSGLPSDRFSAERTGGSVSTLTIQRTQQEDSAVYLCASSLGRAVQETQYFGPGTRLLVL.

This rearrangement joins TRBV5-6 to TRBJ2-1, with 16 bases aligning to TRBD2. Trimming took 4 bases from V and 4 from J; bases not matched to a gene: 2. The CDR3 length is 16 residues. Looked up from germline, CDR1 is SGHDT and CDR2 is YYEEEE. This chain's CDR3 is CASSGGLAGGYNEQFF. CDR3 DNA sequence: TGTGCCAGCAGCGGGGGACTAGCGGGGGGGTACAATGAGCAGTTCTTC.

The CDR3: CASSLAGGPDTQYF. CDR3 DNA sequence: TGTGCCAGCTCACTAGCGGGAGGGCCCGATACGCAGTATTTT. The rearrangement uses TRBV18 and TRBJ2-3; 11 bases match TRBD2. The CDR3 is 14 residues long. The germline V gene encodes CDR1 KGHSH and CDR2 LQKENI. The junction had 3 bases not matched to a gene; V was cut back by 4 bases and J by 6 bases.

This clonotype occurred a few times. The V call is TRBV12-3 or TRBV12-4, the J call TRBJ1-1; D uncertain. Trimming took 5 bases from V and 3 from J, leaving 16 bases between them. This CDR3 is 15 amino acids long. In nucleotides, the CDR3 is TGTGCCAGCAGTCCGGCCGCAGTCTCCTACACTGAAGCTTTCTTT. Its protein is CASSPAAVSYTEAFF.

This clonotype has a handful of counts. The J gene is TRBJ2-6, the V gene TRBV14; perhaps TRBD1 as D (6 bases). Trimming shortened V by 3 bases and J by 2 bases, and 14 bases separated the two germline ends. The CDR3 has 17 residues. Germline CDR1 is SGHDN and CDR2 is FVKESK. CDR3 bases: TGTGCCAGCAGCCAGTACAGGGATTCCACTGGGGCCAACGTCCTGACTTTC. Its translation: CASSQYRDSTGANVLTF.

The CDR3 DNA reads as TGCAGTGCTAATCGACTAGCGGGATCCACAGATACGCAGTATTTT. This sequence encodes CSANRLAGSTDTQYF. This chain links TRBV20-1 with TRBJ2-3; 11 bases align to TRBD2. Losses at the gene ends were 4 bases for V and 2 bases for J; bases not matched to a gene: 5. This CDR3 region has 15 residues. Germline V gives CDR1 DFQATT, CDR2 SNEGSKA (reference sequence).

This clonotype has at least ten counts. The V call is TRBV5-6, the J call TRBJ2-3, with D perhaps TRBD1 (5 bases). The germline V gene has CDR1 SGHDT and CDR2 YYEEEE. This CDR3 is 14 amino acids long. The V end was cut by 0 bases, the J end by 4 bases, with 9 bases between. In nucleotides, the CDR3 is TGTGCCAGCAGCTTGGGGCAGGGTTCAGATACGCAGTATTTT. As protein: CASSLGQGSDTQYF.

This clonotype has a handful of counts. The CDR3 loop reads CAWIFSAGTSDYF. The CDR3 DNA follows: TGTGCCTGGATCTTTTCGGCCGGGACTAGCGATTACTTC. The gene calls are TRBV30 and TRBJ2-7; 10 bases are shared with TRBD2. Per the germline V gene, CDR1 is GTSNPN and CDR2 is SVGIG (reference sequence). V was clipped by 4 bases and J by 13 bases; unmatched bases: 13. CDR3 length: 13 amino acids.

This clonotype was picked up a small number of times. V gene TRBV27 combines with J gene TRBJ1-5, with D perhaps TRBD1 (6 bases). CDR1 is MNHEY and CDR2 is SMNVEV in the germline V gene (reference sequence). CDR3 length: 14 residues. Between the trimmed V and J ends, which lost 2 bases and 4 bases, there was a span of 9 bases. Here the CDR3 reads CASSLTTGNQPQHF. DNA for the CDR3: TGTGCCAGCAGTTTAACTACAGGGAATCAGCCCCAGCATTTT.

This clonotype has ten or more counts. This chain joins TRBV12-2 and TRBJ2-4. TRBV12-2 counts as a pseudogene. The CDR3 consists of 14 residues. CDR3 region: CASRLRTARNIQYF. CDR3 bases: TGTGCAAGTCGCTTGAGGACCGCGAGGAACATTCAGTACTTC.

The sample holds many counts of this clonotype. The CDR3 DNA follows: TGTGCCAGCAGCCAAGCGGGCAGGGGGCTTCACGAGCAGTACTTC. Translated: CASSQAGRGLHEQYF. This rearrangement joins TRBV12-3 or TRBV12-4 to TRBJ2-7, with 8 bases identical to TRBD1. This CDR3 is 15 amino acids long. Trimming removed 6 bases from V and 5 bases from J; junction bases left unmatched: 12.

V and J are TRBV6-5 and TRBJ2-7, with D possibly TRBD2 on 7 matching bases. Trimming stripped 2 bases from V and 6 bases from J, with 17 bases between. This CDR3 contains 15 residues. CDR1 and CDR2 (germline): MNHEY, SVGAGI. The CDR3 reads CASSYVGGGASEQYF. In DNA form, the CDR3 reads TGTGCCAGCAGTTACGTTGGAGGGGGGGCCTCCGAGCAGTACTTC.

This clonotype was detected many times. The chain links TRBV5-1 to TRBJ2-3, with 7 nucleotides matching TRBD1. V gave up 4 bases and J gave up 0 bases; unmatched junction bases: 2. Germline CDR1 SGHRS, CDR2 YFSETQ. This CDR3 is 14 amino acids long. The CDR3: CASSPGQSTDTQYF. In DNA form, the CDR3 reads TGCGCCAGCAGCCCGGGACAGAGCACAGATACGCAGTATTTT.

This clonotype was detected many times. The V and J genes are TRBV12-3 or TRBV12-4 and TRBJ1-5; unclear D gene. With 6 bases removed from V and 0 bases from J, the gap between germline ends came to 15 bases. This CDR3 has 16 residues. The CDR3 DNA is TGTGCCAGCAGCCCTTTCCCCTCGAATAGCAATCAGCCCCAGCATTTT. Protein sequence: CASSPFPSNSNQPQHF.

The V gene is TRBV6-1, the J gene TRBJ2-2; possibly TRBD1 for D (6 bases). CDR3 size: 11 residues. V dropped 6 bases and J dropped 16 bases, with 15 bases sitting between them. Germline lookup yields CDR1 MNHNS and CDR2 SASEGT. The CDR3 reads CASRGIQGWFF. In nucleotides, the CDR3 is TGTGCCAGCAGAGGTATACAGGGTTGGTTTTTT.

This clonotype was counted ten times or more. The V gene is TRBV7-9, the J gene TRBJ1-5; a weak D match, TRBD1 (5 bases). The CDR3 consists of 14 residues. Germline V gene sequence: CDR1 SEHNR, CDR2 FQNEAQ (reference sequence). The V and J ends lost 1 base and 4 bases respectively, with 8 bases between them. CDR3 sequence (DNA): TGTGCCAGCAGCTTAGACAGGTATAATCAGCCCCAGCATTTT. This gives the protein CASSLDRYNQPQHF.

This clonotype was counted a few times. The V gene is TRBV5-1, the J gene TRBJ2-3; D not resolved. This CDR3 region has 12 residues. The germline V gene encodes CDR1 SGHRS and CDR2 YFSETQ. Trimming shortened V by 0 bases and J by 3 bases, and 2 bases separated the two germline ends. The CDR3 DNA is TGCGCCAGCAGCTTGGCAACAGATACGCAGTATTTT. It translates to CASSLATDTQYF.

This chain joins TRBV20-1 and TRBJ1-2; TRBD1 aligns across 12 bases. This CDR3 is 14 amino acids long. With V trimmed by 2 bases and J by 8 bases, 6 bases remained unmatched. From germline, CDR1 is DFQATT and CDR2 SNEGSKA (reference sequence). The CDR3 here is CSARYGTGGRGYTF. In nucleotides, the CDR3 is TGCAGTGCTAGATACGGGACAGGGGGCAGAGGCTACACCTTC.

This clonotype appeared many times. The CDR3 DNA reads as TGTGCCAGTAGTACGGGACTAGCTGCGAACACCGGGGAGCTGTTTTTT. This codes for CASSTGLAANTGELFF. The chain employs TRBV19 and TRBJ2-2, with 9 bases that match TRBD2. Germline V CDR1 and CDR2: LNHDA, SQIVND (reference sequence). The V segment lost 4 bases and the J segment 0 bases; nucleotides outside the gene matches: 3. The CDR3 runs 16 residues.

This clonotype was seen a few times. This chain joins TRBV25-1 and TRBJ2-1; TRBD2 aligns across 9 bases. Trimming took 7 bases from V and 7 from J; bases not matched to a gene: 11. The CDR3 spans 15 residues. Germline V lookup: CDR1 MGHDK, CDR2 SYGVNS. CDR3 coding DNA: TGTGCCAGCATGGAGCGGACTAGCGTCAGAAATGAGCAGTTCTTC. Translated: CASMERTSVRNEQFF.

This clonotype was detected many times. The gene calls are TRBV15 and TRBJ2-1; maybe TRBD1 (5 bases). Germline-derived CDR1 and CDR2 are LNHNV and YYDKDF (reference sequence). The CDR3 is made up of 14 amino acids. The ends were cut back, 2 bases at V and 13 bases at J, with 18 bases in the middle. Here the CDR3 DNA reads TGTGCCACCAGCAGAAACAGGAATAGGGAAACTCAGTTCTTC. Its protein is CATSRNRNRETQFF.

Within the sample, this clonotype is medium-sized. This chain joins TRBV20-1 and TRBJ2-7; D unclear. The CDR3 runs to 13 residues. Trimming removed 5 bases from V and 2 bases from J, with 13 bases in between. CDR1 and CDR2 from the germline V gene are DFQATT and SNEGSKA (reference sequence). This CDR3 is CSAANGFPYEQYF. The CDR3 bases are TGCAGTGCTGCGAATGGGTTCCCCTACGAGCAGTACTTC.

The table lists this clonotype with a few counts. V usage is TRBV29-1 and J usage is TRBJ2-1; 8 nucleotides match TRBD2. Germline V lookup: CDR1 SQVTM, CDR2 ANQGSEA. The CDR3 consists of 12 residues. CDR3 nucleotides: TGCGCCGGGGGGGGCTCCTACAATGAGCAGTTCTTC. It yields the protein CAGGGSYNEQFF.

The table lists this clonotype with many counts. The chain employs TRBV27 and TRBJ2-5; a weak D match, TRBD1 (6 bases). CDR3 length: 15 residues. Per germline, CDR1 MNHEY and CDR2 SMNVEV (reference sequence). V lost 3 bases to trimming and J lost 1 base, with 12 bases between them. The CDR3 reads CASSLATGFQETQYF. The CDR3 region has the DNA TGTGCCAGCAGTTTGGCGACAGGATTCCAAGAGACCCAGTACTTC.

This clonotype was seen at least ten times. This chain joins TRBV19 and TRBJ2-2, with a possible D match to TRBD1 (6 bases). Germline CDR1 reads LNHDA; CDR2 reads SQIVND (reference sequence). Trimming shortened V by 4 bases and J by 7 bases, and 22 bases separated the two germline ends. This CDR3 is 17 amino acids long. Here the CDR3 DNA reads TGTGCCAGTAGTACCTACAGGGATTTATCAGTATTCGGGGAGCTGTTTTTT. This sequence encodes CASSTYRDLSVFGELFF.